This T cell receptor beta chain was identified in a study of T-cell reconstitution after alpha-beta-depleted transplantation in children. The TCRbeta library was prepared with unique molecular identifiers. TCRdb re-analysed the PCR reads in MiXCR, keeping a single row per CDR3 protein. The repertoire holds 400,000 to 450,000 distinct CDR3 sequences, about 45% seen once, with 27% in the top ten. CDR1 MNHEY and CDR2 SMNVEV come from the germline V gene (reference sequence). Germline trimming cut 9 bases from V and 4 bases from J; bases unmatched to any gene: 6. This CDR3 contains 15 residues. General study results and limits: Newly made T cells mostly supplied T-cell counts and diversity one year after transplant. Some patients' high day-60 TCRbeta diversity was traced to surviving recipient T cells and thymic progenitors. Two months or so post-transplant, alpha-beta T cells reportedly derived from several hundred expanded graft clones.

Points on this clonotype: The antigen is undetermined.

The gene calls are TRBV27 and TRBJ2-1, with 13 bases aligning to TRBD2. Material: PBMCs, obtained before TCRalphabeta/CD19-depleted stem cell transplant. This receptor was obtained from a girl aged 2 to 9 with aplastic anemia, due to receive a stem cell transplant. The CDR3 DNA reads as TGTGCCAGTTGGACTAGCGGGGGACCTTACAATGAGCAGTTCTTC. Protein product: CASWTSGGPYNEQFF.